These T cell receptor beta chains were read from a single sample in a study of T-cell memory formation after mild COVID-19. TCRdb used MiXCR to reprocess the 5' RACE reads, holding one entry per CDR3 protein. The sample has 300,000 to 350,000 distinct CDR3 sequences; less than 20% are singletons. Specimen: PBMCs or a T cell subset sorted from them (not recorded which). The receptors originated from a man aged 18 to 29 who had mild COVID-19 (a few samples of this study predate the infection). Cell type and time point are not known. Each CDR3 is given with its conserved first and last residue. The order of the fields is D gene, clone size, V gene, J gene, CDR3 DNA, CDR3 protein. D genes are given only for firm matches. Clone sizes are given selectively: once, few, many, or a class where the clone is expanded.

TRBD2,few,TRBV5-1,TRBJ2-3,TGCGCCAGCGGGGCGGGGGGGCCCACAGATACGCAGTATTTT,CASGAGGPTDTQYF
NA,NA,TRBV5-1,TRBJ2-7,TGCGCCAGCAGCTTCGAGAGCCCTCCCACCTACGAGCAGTACTTC,CASSFESPPTYEQYF
NA,NA,TRBV12-3/TRBV12-4,TRBJ2-5,TGTGCCAGCAGCCAGTCGAGGCGGGGAGAAGAGACCCAGTACTTC,CASSQSRRGEETQYF
NA,NA,TRBV3-1,TRBJ1-6,TGTGCCAGCAGCCACTTTCGGACAGTCTATAATTCACCCCTCCACTTT,CASSHFRTVYNSPLHF
NA,many,TRBV30,TRBJ2-5,TGTGCCTGGAGTGATCCCAGGGCTGAGACCCAGTACTTC,CAWSDPRAETQYF
TRBD1,NA,TRBV6-2/TRBV6-3,TRBJ2-2,TGTGCCAGCAGCCGGGGACAGGGAGTCACCGGGGAGCTGTTTTTT,CASSRGQGVTGELFF
NA,NA,TRBV7-2,TRBJ1-1,TGTGCCAGCAGCACCCAGAAGAACACTGAAGCTTTCTTT,CASSTQKNTEAFF
TRBD2,many,TRBV4-3,TRBJ2-1,TGCGCCAGCAGCCGTACTAGCGGGGGGAATGAGCAGTTCTTC,CASSRTSGGNEQFF
NA,few,TRBV9,TRBJ1-1,TGTGCCAGCAGCGTAGGATGGGGGGCATCTGCTTTCTTT,CASSVGWGASAFF
NA,NA,TRBV7-8,TRBJ2-1,TGTGCCAGCAGCTTAGTCCGGGGGCCGGATGAGCAGTTCTTC,CASSLVRGPDEQFF
NA,few,TRBV9,TRBJ2-5,TGTGCCAGCAGCAGCTCAGGGGTTCGAGAGGAGACCCAGTACTTC,CASSSSGVREETQYF
NA,NA,TRBV27,TRBJ2-1,TGTGCCAGCATCCACAGTGAGGCGGTCGATCCGTTCTTC,CASIHSEAVDPFF
NA,NA,TRBV7-9,TRBJ2-1,TGTGCCAGCAGGGGGGCCGATGCAGATGAGCAGTTCTTC,CASRGADADEQFF
NA,few,TRBV4-1,TRBJ1-1,TGCGCCAGCAGCCACGTTATTCGCGGGGGACCTGAAGCTTTCTTT,CASSHVIRGGPEAFF
NA,many,TRBV7-6,TRBJ2-2,TGTGCCAGCAGCTTAGCCGCACCAGTGGGAACCGGGGAGCTGTTTTTT,CASSLAAPVGTGELFF
NA,NA,TRBV23-1,TRBJ2-5,TGCGCCAGCAGTCAAGGGACCACCTATCAAGAGACCCAGTACTTC,CASSQGTTYQETQYF
NA,NA,TRBV4-2,TRBJ1-1,TGTGCCAGCAGCCAAGATTACGGTTTGGGTGAAGCTTTCTTT,CASSQDYGLGEAFF
NA,few,TRBV4-3,TRBJ2-2,TGCGCCAGCAGCCAAGATCTAAGGGGGGGCACCGGGGAGCTGTTTTTT,CASSQDLRGGTGELFF
NA,few,TRBV6-2/TRBV6-3,TRBJ2-7,TGTGCCAGCAGTACCCAGGGCCACGAGCAGTACTTC,CASSTQGHEQYF
TRBD1,few,TRBV29-1,TRBJ2-7,TGCAGCGTTGAAGACCGGACAGGGAGTAGGGACGAGCAGTACTTC,CSVEDRTGSRDEQYF
NA,NA,TRBV12-3/TRBV12-4,TRBJ2-3,TGTGCCAGCTTCCCCTCGGCGGTGCCTGGGACGCAGTATTTT,CASFPSAVPGTQYF
NA,NA,TRBV20-1,TRBJ2-5,TGCAGTGCCCCTCGGAGGGAGACCCAGTACTTC,CSAPRRETQYF
NA,few,TRBV12-3/TRBV12-4,TRBJ2-2,TGTGCCAGCAGTCCGGGACTCGCCGGGGAGCTGTTTTTT,CASSPGLAGELFF
TRBD1,few,TRBV20-1,TRBJ2-3,TGCAGTGCTAGAGCCCCGGGACAGGGGACAGATACGCAGTATTTT,CSARAPGQGTDTQYF
NA,NA,TRBV6-5,TRBJ1-5,TGTGCCAGCAGTACGTGGAGGAATCAGCCCCAGCATTTT,CASSTWRNQPQHF
TRBD1,few,TRBV7-2,TRBJ2-6,TGTGCCAGCAGCTTAGATAGGGACAGCTCCGGGGCCAACGTCCTGACTTTC,CASSLDRDSSGANVLTF
NA,few,TRBV7-2,TRBJ1-4,TGTGCCAGCAGCTCCGAAGGCTGGGGGGCCTTTAATGAAAAACTGTTTTTT,CASSSEGWGAFNEKLFF
TRBD1,NA,TRBV14,TRBJ1-2,TGTGCCAGCAGCCGGGGGACAGGGAAAATTTATGGCTACACCTTC,CASSRGTGKIYGYTF
NA,NA,TRBV19,TRBJ1-5,TGTGCCAGTAGTATGGGACCAAGAAGCAATCAGCCCCAGCATTTT,CASSMGPRSNQPQHF
TRBD1,few,TRBV6-2/TRBV6-3,TRBJ2-4,TGTGCCAGCTCCTCCTGGAGGGACAGGGTTCTCGTTGAAAACATTCAGTACTTC,CASSSWRDRVLVENIQYF
NA,NA,TRBV9,TRBJ2-3,TGTGCCAGCAGCATGGAAGGTTCCACAGATACGCAGTATTTT,CASSMEGSTDTQYF
TRBD2,few,TRBV12-3/TRBV12-4,TRBJ2-5,TGTGCCAGCAGTGCTAGCGGGGCCCAAGAGACCCAGTACTTC,CASSASGAQETQYF
NA,NA,TRBV7-2,TRBJ1-5,TGTGCCAGCAGCCAAAGGGCGGGGGATCATAGCAATCAGCCCCAGCATTTT,CASSQRAGDHSNQPQHF
NA,NA,TRBV6-5,TRBJ1-2,TGTGCCAGCAGCAGCAGTGACACCTATGGCTACACCTTC,CASSSSDTYGYTF
TRBD2,NA,TRBV2,TRBJ2-3,TGTGCCAGCAGACCGACTAGCGGAAGCACAGATACGCAGTATTTT,CASRPTSGSTDTQYF
NA,once,TRBV19,TRBJ1-4,TGTGCCAGTAGTATAAACGGATGGACTAATGAAAAACTGTTTTTT,CASSINGWTNEKLFF
NA,NA,TRBV4-1,TRBJ2-2,TGCGCCAGCAGCCAGGGGCTATTACCCTCTGGGGAGCTGTTTTTT,CASSQGLLPSGELFF
TRBD1,few,TRBV27,TRBJ1-5,TGTGCCAGCCGCCCAGGGACAGATAATCAGCCCCAGCATTTT,CASRPGTDNQPQHF
NA,once,TRBV4-2,TRBJ2-5,TGTGCCAGCAGCCAGGGTCAGCTTGAGACCCAGTACTTC,CASSQGQLETQYF
TRBD1,NA,TRBV14,TRBJ1-1,TGTGCCAGCAGCCAACCGACAGGGAAAAAATGGAACACTGAAGCTTTCTTT,CASSQPTGKKWNTEAFF
TRBD1,NA,TRBV20-1,TRBJ2-5,TGCAGTGGCCGGGACAGCCACCAAGAGACCCAGTACTTC,CSGRDSHQETQYF
TRBD1,NA,TRBV12-3/TRBV12-4,TRBJ1-2,TGTGCCAGCAGGGAACAGGGGGCGGGCTATGGCTACACCTTC,CASREQGAGYGYTF
NA,NA,TRBV7-2,TRBJ2-1,TGTGCCAGCAGCTTCCACCGGGGTGAGCAGTTCTTC,CASSFHRGEQFF
NA,many,TRBV5-1,TRBJ2-1,TGCGCCAGCAGCCCAGCTGGGCAGGGGGGTTACAATGAGCAGTTCTTC,CASSPAGQGGYNEQFF
NA,NA,TRBV7-2,TRBJ1-6,TGTGCCAGCAGCGCCACGGGGGCCCTTTCACCCCTCCACTTT,CASSATGALSPLHF
NA,NA,TRBV6-6,TRBJ1-5,TGTGCCAGCAGTTCGGGACTTTGGGGGCAGCCCCAGCATTTT,CASSSGLWGQPQHF
NA,few,TRBV3-1,TRBJ1-6,TGTGCCAGCAGCCAGAGGGACACTAATTCACCCCTCCACTTT,CASSQRDTNSPLHF
TRBD1,NA,TRBV23-1,TRBJ1-5,TGCGCCAGCAGTCATGACGCCCGGGACAGGGGCTATAGCAATCAGCCCCAGCATTTT,CASSHDARDRGYSNQPQHF
TRBD2,NA,TRBV4-3,TRBJ2-7,TGCGCCAGCAGCTCCGCGGGGGGGGGAACCTACGAGCAGTACTTC,CASSSAGGGTYEQYF
NA,NA,TRBV9,TRBJ1-2,TGTGCCAGCGAGGGAATGGGGAATGGCTACACCTTC,CASEGMGNGYTF
TRBD2,NA,TRBV30,TRBJ2-5,TGTGCCTGGATGAACTCGGGGGGGTGGGAGACCCAGTACTTC,CAWMNSGGWETQYF
NA,many,TRBV7-9,TRBJ2-3,TGTGCCAGCAGCTTTTCTACTGGGGGCACAGATACGCAGTATTTT,CASSFSTGGTDTQYF
TRBD1,many,TRBV20-1,TRBJ2-3,TGCAGTGCTAGTCCTGCCCACGGGACAGGGTCCACAGATACGCAGTATTTT,CSASPAHGTGSTDTQYF
NA,many,TRBV7-2,TRBJ2-5,TGTGCCAGCAGCGCCGCGGGGGCCCAAGAGACCCAGTACTTC,CASSAAGAQETQYF
NA,NA,TRBV7-8,TRBJ1-2,TGTGCCAGCAGCCAGGGACCTTTACGCTATGGCTACACCTTC,CASSQGPLRYGYTF
TRBD2,few,TRBV12-3/TRBV12-4,TRBJ2-2,TGTGCCAGCAGTGGTCAGCGGGGGGGCGACACCGGGGAGCTGTTTTTT,CASSGQRGGDTGELFF
NA,few,TRBV5-1,TRBJ2-7,TGCGCCAGCAGCTTGGTGCCGTCATCCTACGAGCAGTACTTC,CASSLVPSSYEQYF
NA,NA,TRBV11-3,TRBJ2-3,TGTGCCAGCAGCGAACGCGGGGTGACAGATACGCAGTATTTT,CASSERGVTDTQYF
NA,NA,TRBV3-1,TRBJ2-4,TGTGCCAGCAGCCAAGGAGCGTACATTCAGTACTTC,CASSQGAYIQYF